This T cell receptor beta chain was sequenced for a study of T cells in Graves' hyperthyroidism and ophthalmopathy. CDR3 length equals 15 residues. The V gene's germline CDR1 is SGHRS and CDR2 YFSETQ. V trimming: 6 bases; J trimming: 5 bases; junction bases outside the gene matches: 9. The study, taken as a whole, reports: Blood also contained most expanded thyroid clonotypes above 0.001. The model anticipated ophthalmopathy a median 6.5 months pre-onset.

This clonotype was recorded at least ten times. Its specificity is unknown. TCR beta CDR3 region amplification was performed from RNA transcripts. The TCR CDR3 first-round RT-PCR relied on the HTBI primer set. MiXCR was run by TCRdb on the multiplex PCR reads, yielding one entry per CDR3 protein. Counted here are about 59,000 distinct CDR3 sequences, roughly half occurring once; the ten biggest clones make up 2.5% to 3.5%. This TCR was sampled from a woman aged 60-70 years with Graves' ophthalmopathy. Sequenced: blood. V and J are TRBV5-1 and TRBJ2-1, with 9 bases lining up with TRBD1. CDR3 coding DNA: TGCGCCAGCAAACATCCGGGACAGGGACACAATGAGCAGTTCTTC. Residues: CASKHPGQGHNEQFF.